Listed below are T cell receptor beta chains from one sample, sequenced in a study of cytomegalovirus exposure and HLA in healthy donors. The table came from immunoSEQ multiplex PCR; TCRdb's copy has only in-frame clones and leaves some out. The profile shows around 120,000 clones, around three quarters of them singletons. Sequenced input: PBMCs. These receptors all come from a woman between 45 and 60 years old in good health and CMV-seronegative. Each CDR3 is given with its conserved first and last residue. D genes are given only for firm matches. Clone size is shown for a subset of rows, as once, few, many or a class of expanded clone.

size	V	D	J	DNA	CDR3
NA	TRBV4-1	NA	TRBJ2-7	TGTGCCAGCAGCCAAGATCGCGGCGGAATCAACTTC	CASSQDRGGINF
NA	TRBV5-1	TRBD2	TRBJ2-5	TGCGCCAGCAGCCCGCGGAGGACTAGCGGGGGCGAGACCCAGTACTTC	CASSPRRTSGGETQYF
NA	TRBV9	NA	TRBJ1-2	TGTGCCAGCAGCTCGACAGTCCCATACGATTATGGCTACACCTTC	CASSSTVPYDYGYTF
NA	TRBV5-6	NA	TRBJ1-2	TGTGCCAGCAGCTTAGAGGGTACCTATGGCTACACCTTC	CASSLEGTYGYTF
NA	TRBV25-1	TRBD2	TRBJ2-1	TGTGCCAGCAGTGGCTGGACTAGCGGGATGCGGGGGTACAATGAGCAGTTCTTC	CASSGWTSGMRGYNEQFF
large	TRBV6-4	NA	TRBJ2-3	TGTGCCAGCAGTGACTCGAGGGATAACACAGATACGCAGTATTTT	CASSDSRDNTDTQYF
NA	TRBV5-4	TRBD1	TRBJ2-7	TGTGCCAGCAGCTTGGCCCTGAGGACAGGGTTCTACGAGCAGTACTTC	CASSLALRTGFYEQYF
NA	TRBV6-5	NA	TRBJ2-7	TGTGCCAGCACATCCGGGAACACCTACGAGCAGTACTTC	CASTSGNTYEQYF
NA	TRBV19	TRBD2	TRBJ2-3	TGTGCCAGCAGGTGGGGGACTAGCGGCACAGATACGCAGTATTTT	CASRWGTSGTDTQYF
once	TRBV11-3	NA	TRBJ1-1	TGTGCCAGCAGCTTAGCCCCAGGGTCCCCTGAAGCTTTCTTT	CASSLAPGSPEAFF
few	TRBV5-1	TRBD1	TRBJ2-3	TGCGCCAGCAGCCCGACAGGGGGCCAGGCAGATACGCAGTATTTT	CASSPTGGQADTQYF
NA	TRBV28	NA	TRBJ2-5	TGTGCCAGCAGTTCCTCGGAAGAGACCCAGTACTTC	CASSSSEETQYF
NA	TRBV18	NA	TRBJ1-5	TGTGCCAGCTCACAAGGCGGGGGTAGCAATCAGCCCCAGCATTTT	CASSQGGGSNQPQHF
NA	TRBV28	TRBD2	TRBJ2-3	TGTGCCAGCAGTTTAGAATGGCGGGAGGGTAGCACAGATACGCAGTATTTT	CASSLEWREGSTDTQYF
NA	TRBV5-1	NA	TRBJ2-2	TGCGCCAGCAGCCCCGGATTGGGCAGAAGCACCGGGGAGCTGTTTTTT	CASSPGLGRSTGELFF
NA	TRBV6-1	NA	TRBJ2-7	TGTGCCAGCAGTGAGGCAGCCTACGAGCAGTACTTC	CASSEAAYEQYF
few	TRBV19	NA	TRBJ1-5	TGTGCCAGTAGTATAGCCGGGTTTGACAATCAGCCCCAGCATTTT	CASSIAGFDNQPQHF
NA	TRBV2	NA	TRBJ1-1	TGTGCCAGCGGGCTAGCAGCGGGGAACACTGAAGCTTTCTTT	CASGLAAGNTEAFF
few	TRBV5-1	NA	TRBJ1-1	TGCGCCAGCAGCCTGGGGACAACTGAAGCTTTCTTT	CASSLGTTEAFF
NA	TRBV9	NA	TRBJ2-7	TGTGCCAGCAGCGTGGACTCGGGACTCTTTGGCGAGCAGTACTTC	CASSVDSGLFGEQYF
few	TRBV6-9	NA	TRBJ1-1	TGTGCCAGCAGGGGAGGGGTTAGATATCCTGAAGCTTTCTTT	CASRGGVRYPEAFF
NA	TRBV27	NA	TRBJ1-2	TGTGCCAGCAGCCTCGAGGCAGGGAATGGCTACACCTTC	CASSLEAGNGYTF
once	TRBV28	NA	TRBJ2-7	TGTGCCAGCAGTCCTTCAACAGTTTACTACGAGCAGTACTTC	CASSPSTVYYEQYF
once	TRBV7-9	NA	TRBJ2-5	TGTGCCAGCAGCCAAAGAGGAGGGCATGGGCAAGAGACCCAGTACTTC	CASSQRGGHGQETQYF
NA	TRBV27	TRBD1	TRBJ2-3	TGTGCCAGCACCCGACACAGGGGGTCTAGCACAGATACGCAGTATTTT	CASTRHRGSSTDTQYF
NA	TRBV6-5	TRBD2	TRBJ2-1	TGTGCCAGCAGACTTGGACTAGCGGACAATGAGCAGTTCTTC	CASRLGLADNEQFF
NA	TRBV29-1	NA	TRBJ1-1	TGCAGCGCCACGACGGGGGTGGGGAACACTGAAGCTTTCTTT	CSATTGVGNTEAFF
few	TRBV5-1	TRBD2	TRBJ2-7	TGCGCCAGCAGCTTGTCCGGGGGGGGGAGCTACGAGCAGTACTTC	CASSLSGGGSYEQYF
NA	TRBV19	NA	TRBJ2-5	TGTGCCAGTAAGGAGATTAATCAAGAGACCCAGTACTTC	CASKEINQETQYF